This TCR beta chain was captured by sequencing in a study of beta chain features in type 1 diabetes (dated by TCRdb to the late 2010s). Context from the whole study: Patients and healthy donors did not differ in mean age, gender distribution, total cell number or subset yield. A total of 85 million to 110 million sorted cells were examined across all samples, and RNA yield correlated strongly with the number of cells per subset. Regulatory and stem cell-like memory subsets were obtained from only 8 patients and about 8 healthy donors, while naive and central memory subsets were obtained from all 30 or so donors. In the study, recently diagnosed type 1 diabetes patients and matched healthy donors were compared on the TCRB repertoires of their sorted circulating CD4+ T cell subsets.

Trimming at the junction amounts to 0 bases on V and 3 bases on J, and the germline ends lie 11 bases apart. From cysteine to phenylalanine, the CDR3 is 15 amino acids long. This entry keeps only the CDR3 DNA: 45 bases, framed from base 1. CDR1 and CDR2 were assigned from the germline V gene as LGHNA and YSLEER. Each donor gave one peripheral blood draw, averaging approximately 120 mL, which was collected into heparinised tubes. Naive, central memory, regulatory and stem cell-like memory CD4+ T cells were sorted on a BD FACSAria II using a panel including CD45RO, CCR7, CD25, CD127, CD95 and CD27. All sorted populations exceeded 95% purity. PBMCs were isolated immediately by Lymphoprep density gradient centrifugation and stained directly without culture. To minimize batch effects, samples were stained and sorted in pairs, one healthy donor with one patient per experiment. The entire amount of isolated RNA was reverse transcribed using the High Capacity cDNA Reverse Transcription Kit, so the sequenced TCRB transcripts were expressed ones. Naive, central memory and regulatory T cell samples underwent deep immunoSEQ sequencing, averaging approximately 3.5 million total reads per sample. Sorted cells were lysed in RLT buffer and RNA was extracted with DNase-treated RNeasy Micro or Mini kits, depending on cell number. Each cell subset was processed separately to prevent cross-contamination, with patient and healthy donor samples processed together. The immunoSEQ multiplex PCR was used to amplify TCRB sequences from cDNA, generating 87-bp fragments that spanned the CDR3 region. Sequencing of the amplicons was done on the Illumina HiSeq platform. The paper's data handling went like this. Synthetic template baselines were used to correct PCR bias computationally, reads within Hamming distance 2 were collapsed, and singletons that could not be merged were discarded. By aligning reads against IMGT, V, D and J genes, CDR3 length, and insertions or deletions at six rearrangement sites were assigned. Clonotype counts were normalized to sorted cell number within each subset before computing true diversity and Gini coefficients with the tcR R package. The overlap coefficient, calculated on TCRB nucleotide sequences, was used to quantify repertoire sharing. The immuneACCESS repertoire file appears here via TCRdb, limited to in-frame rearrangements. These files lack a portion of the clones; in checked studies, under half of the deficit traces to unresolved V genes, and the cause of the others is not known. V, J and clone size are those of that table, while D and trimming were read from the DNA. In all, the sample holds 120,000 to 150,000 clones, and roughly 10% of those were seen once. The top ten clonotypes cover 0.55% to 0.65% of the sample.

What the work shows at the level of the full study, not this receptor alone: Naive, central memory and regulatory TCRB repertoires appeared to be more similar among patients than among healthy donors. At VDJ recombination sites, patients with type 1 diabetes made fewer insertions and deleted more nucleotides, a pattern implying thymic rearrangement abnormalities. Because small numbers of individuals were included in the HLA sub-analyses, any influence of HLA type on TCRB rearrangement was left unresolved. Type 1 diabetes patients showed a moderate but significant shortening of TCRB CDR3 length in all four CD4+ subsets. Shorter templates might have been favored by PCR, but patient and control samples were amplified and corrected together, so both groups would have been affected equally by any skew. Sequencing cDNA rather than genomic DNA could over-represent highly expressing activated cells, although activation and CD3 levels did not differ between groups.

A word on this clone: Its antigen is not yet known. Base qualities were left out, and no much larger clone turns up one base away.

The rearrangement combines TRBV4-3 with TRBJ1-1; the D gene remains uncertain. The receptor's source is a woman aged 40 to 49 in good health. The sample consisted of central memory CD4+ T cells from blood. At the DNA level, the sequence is TGCGCCAGCAGCCAAGATATCGGCCGGGACACTGAAGCTTTCTTT. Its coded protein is CASSQDIGRDTEAFF.